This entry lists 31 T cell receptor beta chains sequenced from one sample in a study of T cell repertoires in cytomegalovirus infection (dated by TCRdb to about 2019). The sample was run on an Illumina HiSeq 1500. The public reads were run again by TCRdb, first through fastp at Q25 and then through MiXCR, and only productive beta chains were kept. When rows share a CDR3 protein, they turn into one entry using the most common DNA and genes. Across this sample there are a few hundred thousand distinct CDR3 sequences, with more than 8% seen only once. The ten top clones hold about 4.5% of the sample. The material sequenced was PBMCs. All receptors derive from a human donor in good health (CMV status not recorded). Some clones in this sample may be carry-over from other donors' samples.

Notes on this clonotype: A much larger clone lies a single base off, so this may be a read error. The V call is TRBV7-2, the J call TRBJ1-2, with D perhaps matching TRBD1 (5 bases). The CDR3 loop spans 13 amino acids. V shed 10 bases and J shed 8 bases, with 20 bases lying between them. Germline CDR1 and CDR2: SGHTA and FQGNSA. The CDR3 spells CATDKGRSTGYTF. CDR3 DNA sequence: TGTGCCACCGACAAGGGACGGAGTACGGGCTACACCTTC. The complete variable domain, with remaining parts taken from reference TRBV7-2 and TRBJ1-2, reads GAGVSQSPSNKVTEKGKDVELRCDPISGHTALYWYRQSLGQGLEFLIYFQGNSAPDKSGLPSDRFSAERTGGSVSTLTIQRTQQEDSAVYLCATDKGRSTGYTFGSGTRLTVV.

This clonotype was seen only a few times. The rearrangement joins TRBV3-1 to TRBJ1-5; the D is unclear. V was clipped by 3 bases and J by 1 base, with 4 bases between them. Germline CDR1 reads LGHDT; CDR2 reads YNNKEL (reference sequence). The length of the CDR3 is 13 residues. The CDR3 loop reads CASSHKSNQPQHF. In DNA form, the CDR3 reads TGTGCCAGCAGCCATAAGAGCAATCAGCCCCAGCATTTT.

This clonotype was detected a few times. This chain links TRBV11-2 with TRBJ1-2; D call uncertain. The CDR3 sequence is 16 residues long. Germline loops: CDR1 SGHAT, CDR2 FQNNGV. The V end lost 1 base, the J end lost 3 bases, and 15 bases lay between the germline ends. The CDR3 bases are TGTGCCAGCAGCTTAGCTTCCACGTACTGGGACTATGGCTACACCTTC. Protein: CASSLASTYWDYGYTF.

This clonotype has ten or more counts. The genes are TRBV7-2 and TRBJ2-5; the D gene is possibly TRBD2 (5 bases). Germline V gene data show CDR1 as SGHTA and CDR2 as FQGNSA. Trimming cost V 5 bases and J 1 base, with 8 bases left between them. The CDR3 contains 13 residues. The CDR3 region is CASSPGIQETQYF. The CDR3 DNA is TGTGCCAGCAGCCCCGGGATCCAAGAGACCCAGTACTTC.

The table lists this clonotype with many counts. The CDR3, as DNA: TGTGCCAGCATCCCGGGCAGTGGGCGTTCCTACGAGCAGTACTTC. As protein: CASIPGSGRSYEQYF. The chain is built from TRBV7-2 and TRBJ2-7; D uncertain. V was trimmed by 7 bases and J by 1 base, leaving 17 bases between them. The CDR3 runs to 15 residues. Germline V gives CDR1 SGHTA, CDR2 FQGNSA.

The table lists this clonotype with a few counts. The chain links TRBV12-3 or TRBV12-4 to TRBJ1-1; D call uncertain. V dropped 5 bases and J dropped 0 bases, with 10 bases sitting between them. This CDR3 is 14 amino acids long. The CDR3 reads CASSPPYMNTEAFF. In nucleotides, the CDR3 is TGTGCCAGCAGTCCACCCTACATGAACACTGAAGCTTTCTTT.

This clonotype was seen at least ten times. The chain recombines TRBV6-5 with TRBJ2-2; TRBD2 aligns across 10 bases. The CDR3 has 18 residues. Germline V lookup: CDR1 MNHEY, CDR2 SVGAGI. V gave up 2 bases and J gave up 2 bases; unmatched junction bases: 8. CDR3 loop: CASSYTALAGVNTGELFF. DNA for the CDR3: TGTGCCAGCAGTTACACCGCGCTAGCGGGAGTCAACACCGGGGAGCTGTTTTTT.

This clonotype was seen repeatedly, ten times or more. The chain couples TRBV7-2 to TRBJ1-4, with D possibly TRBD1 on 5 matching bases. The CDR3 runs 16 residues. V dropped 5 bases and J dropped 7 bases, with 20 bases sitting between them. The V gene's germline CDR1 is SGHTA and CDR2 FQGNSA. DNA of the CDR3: TGTGCCAGCAGCCTAACGGCCGAAGGGGCTGGTGAAAAACTGTTTTTT. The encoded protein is CASSLTAEGAGEKLFF.

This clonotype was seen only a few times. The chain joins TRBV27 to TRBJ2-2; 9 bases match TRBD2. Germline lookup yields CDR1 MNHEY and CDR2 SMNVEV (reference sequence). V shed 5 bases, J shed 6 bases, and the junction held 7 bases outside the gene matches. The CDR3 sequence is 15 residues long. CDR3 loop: CASSPPSGRSGELFF. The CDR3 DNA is TGTGCCAGCAGTCCCCCCAGCGGGAGGTCCGGGGAGCTGTTTTTT.

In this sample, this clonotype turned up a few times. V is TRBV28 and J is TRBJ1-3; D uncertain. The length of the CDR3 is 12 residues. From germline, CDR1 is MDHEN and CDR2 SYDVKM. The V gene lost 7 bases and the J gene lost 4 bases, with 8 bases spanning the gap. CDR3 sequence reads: CASNGQGNTIYF. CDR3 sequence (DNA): TGTGCCAGCAACGGCCAGGGAAACACCATATATTTT. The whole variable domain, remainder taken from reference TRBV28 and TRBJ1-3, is DVKVTQSSRYLVKRTGEKVFLECVQDMDHENMFWYRQDPGLGLRLIYFSYDVKMKEKGDIPEGYSVSREKKERFSLILESASTNQTSMYLCASNGQGNTIYFGEGSWLTVV.

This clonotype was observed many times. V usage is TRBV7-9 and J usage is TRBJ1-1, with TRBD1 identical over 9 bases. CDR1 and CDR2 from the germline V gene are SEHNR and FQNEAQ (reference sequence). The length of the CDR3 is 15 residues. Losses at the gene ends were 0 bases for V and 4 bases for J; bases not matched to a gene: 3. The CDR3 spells CASSLARTGVTEAFF. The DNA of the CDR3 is TGTGCCAGCAGCTTAGCGAGGACAGGGGTCACTGAAGCTTTCTTT.

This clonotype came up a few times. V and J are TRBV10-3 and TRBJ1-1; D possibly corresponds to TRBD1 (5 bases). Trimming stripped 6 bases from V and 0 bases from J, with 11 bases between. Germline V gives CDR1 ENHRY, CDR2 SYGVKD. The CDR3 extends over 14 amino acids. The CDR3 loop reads CAIRRQTMNTEAFF. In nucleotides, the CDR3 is TGTGCCATCAGGAGACAGACGATGAACACTGAAGCTTTCTTT.

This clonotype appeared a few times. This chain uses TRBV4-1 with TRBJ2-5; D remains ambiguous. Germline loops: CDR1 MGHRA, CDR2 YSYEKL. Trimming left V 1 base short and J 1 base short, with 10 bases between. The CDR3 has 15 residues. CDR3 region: CASSQGSGSQETQYF. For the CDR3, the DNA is TGCGCCAGCAGCCAAGGATCGGGCAGCCAAGAGACCCAGTACTTC.

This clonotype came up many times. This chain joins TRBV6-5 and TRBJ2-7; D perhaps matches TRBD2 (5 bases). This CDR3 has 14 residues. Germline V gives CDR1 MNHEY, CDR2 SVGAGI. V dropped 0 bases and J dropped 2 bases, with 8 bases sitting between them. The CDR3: CASSYSGDTYEQYF. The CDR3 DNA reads TGTGCCAGCAGTTACTCCGGGGATACCTACGAGCAGTACTTC.

The CDR3 DNA reads TGTGCCAGCAGCCAAGGGACTAGGAGTTGGGAGACCCAGTACTTC. Protein sequence: CASSQGTRSWETQYF. The rearrangement links TRBV14 to TRBJ2-5; 7 positions agree with TRBD2. The CDR3 runs 15 residues. After removal of 1 base from V and 5 bases from J, the junction contained 7 bases not matched to a gene. Germline V gene lookup returns CDR1 SGHDN and CDR2 FVKESK. The full variable domain, in which reference TRBV14 and TRBJ2-5 provide the parts outside the CDR3, is EAGVTQFPSHSVIEKGQTVTLRCDPISGHDNLYWYRRVMGKEIKFLLHFVKESKQDESGMPNNRFLAERTGGTYSTLKVQPAELEDSGVYFCASSQGTRSWETQYFGPGTRLLVL.

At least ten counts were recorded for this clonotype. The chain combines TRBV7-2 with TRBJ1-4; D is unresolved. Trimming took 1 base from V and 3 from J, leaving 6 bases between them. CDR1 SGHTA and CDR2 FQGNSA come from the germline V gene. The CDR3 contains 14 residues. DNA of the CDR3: TGTGCCAGCAGCTTAGGGGTTGCTAATGAAAAACTGTTTTTT. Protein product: CASSLGVANEKLFF.

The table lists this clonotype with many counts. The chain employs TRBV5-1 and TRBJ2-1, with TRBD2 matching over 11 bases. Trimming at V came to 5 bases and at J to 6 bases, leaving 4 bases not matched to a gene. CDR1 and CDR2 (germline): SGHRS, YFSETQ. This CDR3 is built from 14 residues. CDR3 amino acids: CASSISGGANEQFF. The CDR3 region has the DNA TGCGCCAGCAGTATTAGCGGGGGGGCCAATGAGCAGTTCTTC.

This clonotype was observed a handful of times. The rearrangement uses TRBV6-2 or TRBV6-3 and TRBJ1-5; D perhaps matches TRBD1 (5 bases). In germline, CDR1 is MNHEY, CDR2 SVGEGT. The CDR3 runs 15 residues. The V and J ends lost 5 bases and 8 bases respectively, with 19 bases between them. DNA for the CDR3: TGTGCCAGCAGTATGTCCGGGACCGGAAATAAGCCCCAGCATTTT. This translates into CASSMSGTGNKPQHF.

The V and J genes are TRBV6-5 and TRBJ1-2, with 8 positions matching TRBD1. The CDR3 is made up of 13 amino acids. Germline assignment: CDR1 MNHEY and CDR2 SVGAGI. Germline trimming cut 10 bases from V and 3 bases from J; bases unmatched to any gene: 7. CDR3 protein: CATLGQGHYGYTF. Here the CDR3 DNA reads TGTGCCACCCTAGGACAGGGACACTATGGCTACACCTTC.

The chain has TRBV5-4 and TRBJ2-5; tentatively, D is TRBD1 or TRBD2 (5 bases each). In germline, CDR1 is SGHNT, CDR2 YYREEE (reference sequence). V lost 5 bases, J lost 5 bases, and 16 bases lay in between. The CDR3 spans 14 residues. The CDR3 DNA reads TGTGCCAGCAGAGGGGAGCTGCTCGGGGAGACCCAGTACTTC. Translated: CASRGELLGETQYF.

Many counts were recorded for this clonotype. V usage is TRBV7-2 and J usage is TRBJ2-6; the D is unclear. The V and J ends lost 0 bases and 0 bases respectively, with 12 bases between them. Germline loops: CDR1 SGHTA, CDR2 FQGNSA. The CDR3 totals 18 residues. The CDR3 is CASSLAASHSSGANVLTF. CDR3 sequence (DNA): TGTGCCAGCAGCTTAGCGGCCAGCCACTCCTCTGGGGCCAACGTCCTGACTTTC.

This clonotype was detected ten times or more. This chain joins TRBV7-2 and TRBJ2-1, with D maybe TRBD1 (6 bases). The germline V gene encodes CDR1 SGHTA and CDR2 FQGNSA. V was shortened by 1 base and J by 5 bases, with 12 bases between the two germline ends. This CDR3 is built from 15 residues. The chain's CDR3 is CASSLGQGHHNEQFF. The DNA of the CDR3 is TGTGCCAGCAGCTTAGGGCAGGGGCATCACAATGAGCAGTTCTTC.

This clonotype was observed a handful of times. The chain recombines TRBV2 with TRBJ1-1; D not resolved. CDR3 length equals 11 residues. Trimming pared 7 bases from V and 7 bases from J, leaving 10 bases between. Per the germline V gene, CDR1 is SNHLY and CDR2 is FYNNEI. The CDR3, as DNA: TGTGCCAGCAATGGCAATATTGAAGCTTTCTTT. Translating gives CASNGNIEAFF.

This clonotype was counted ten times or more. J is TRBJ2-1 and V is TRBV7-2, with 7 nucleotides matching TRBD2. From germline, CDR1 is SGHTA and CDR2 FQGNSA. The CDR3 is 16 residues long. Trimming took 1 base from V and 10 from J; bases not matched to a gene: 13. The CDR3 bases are TGTGCCAGCAGCTTAGAGGGACCGGGACTACCTGGCGAGCAGTTCTTC. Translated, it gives CASSLEGPGLPGEQFF.

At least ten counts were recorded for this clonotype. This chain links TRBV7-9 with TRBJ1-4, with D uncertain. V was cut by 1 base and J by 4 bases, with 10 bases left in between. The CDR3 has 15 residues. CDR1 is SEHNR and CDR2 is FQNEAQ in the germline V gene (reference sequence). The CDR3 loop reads CASSLGGRRNEKLFF. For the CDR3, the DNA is TGTGCCAGCAGCTTAGGCGGCCGCCGTAATGAAAAACTGTTTTTT. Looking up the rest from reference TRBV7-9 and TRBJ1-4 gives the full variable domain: DTGVSQNPRHKITKRGQNVTFRCDPISEHNRLYWYRQTLGQGPEFLTYFQNEAQLEKSRLLSDRFSAERPKGSFSTLEIQRTEQGDSAMYLCASSLGGRRNEKLFFGSGTQLSVL.

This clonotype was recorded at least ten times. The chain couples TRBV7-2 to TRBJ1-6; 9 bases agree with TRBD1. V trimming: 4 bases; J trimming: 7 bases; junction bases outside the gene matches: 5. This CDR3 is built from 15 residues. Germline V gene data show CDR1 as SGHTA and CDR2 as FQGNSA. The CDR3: CASSSHRGRNSPLHF. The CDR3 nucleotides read TGTGCCAGCAGCTCCCACAGGGGGCGGAATTCACCCCTCCACTTT.

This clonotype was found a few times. This chain's CDR3 is CASSEVDLSYNEQFF. CDR3 nucleotides: TGTGCCAGCAGCGAAGTTGATCTCTCCTACAATGAGCAGTTCTTC. The chain carries TRBV9 and TRBJ2-1; D remains unclear. This CDR3 is built from 15 residues. V lost 3 bases and J lost 0, with 10 bases in between. Germline loops: CDR1 SGDLS, CDR2 YYNGEE.

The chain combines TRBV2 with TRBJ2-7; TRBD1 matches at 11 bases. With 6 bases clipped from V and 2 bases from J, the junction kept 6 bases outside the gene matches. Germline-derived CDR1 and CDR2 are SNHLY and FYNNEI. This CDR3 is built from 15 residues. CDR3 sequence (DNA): TGTGCCAGCAGCGCTCGGACAGGGGGCGCCTACGAGCAGTACTTC. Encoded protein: CASSARTGGAYEQYF.

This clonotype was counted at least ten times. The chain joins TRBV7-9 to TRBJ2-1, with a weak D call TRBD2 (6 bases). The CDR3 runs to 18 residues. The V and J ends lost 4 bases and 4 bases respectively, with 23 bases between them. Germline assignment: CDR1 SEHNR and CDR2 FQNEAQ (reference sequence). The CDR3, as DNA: TGTGCCAGCAGCTCTCTGGGCCCGGGTAGCGGAACATACAATGAGCAGTTCTTC. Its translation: CASSSLGPGSGTYNEQFF.

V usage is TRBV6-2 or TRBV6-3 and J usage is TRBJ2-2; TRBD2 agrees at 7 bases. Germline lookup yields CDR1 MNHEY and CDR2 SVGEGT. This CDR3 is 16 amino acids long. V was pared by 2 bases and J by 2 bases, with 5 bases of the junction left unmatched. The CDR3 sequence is CASSYGAGVNTGELFF. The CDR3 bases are TGTGCCAGCAGTTACGGCGCGGGGGTAAACACCGGGGAGCTGTTTTTT.

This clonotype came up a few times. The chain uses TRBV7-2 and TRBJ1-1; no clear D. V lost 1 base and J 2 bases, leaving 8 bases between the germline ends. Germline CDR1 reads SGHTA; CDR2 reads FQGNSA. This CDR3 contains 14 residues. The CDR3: CASSLGRINTEAFF. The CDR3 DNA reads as TGTGCCAGCAGCTTAGGACGGATAAACACTGAAGCTTTCTTT.